A single sample gave rise to the 4 T cell receptor beta chains below, sequenced in a study of T cell repertoires in cytomegalovirus infection. TCRdb passed the reads through MiXCR, listing each CDR3 protein once. The sample has about 900,000 distinct CDR3 sequences; roughly 30% are singletons. No antigen has been assigned to these receptors. Source: cultured CD8+ T cells from PBMCs, taken from culture after CMV antigen stimulation. These receptors all come from a human donor in good health (CMV status not recorded). Some clones in this sample may be carry-over from other donors' samples.

The V gene is TRBV7-6, the J gene TRBJ2-1; 8 nucleotides align to TRBD2. The CDR3 runs to 18 residues. Germline CDR1 and CDR2: SGHVS and FNYEAQ. V dropped 10 bases and J dropped 3; count of bases not matched to a gene: 20. CDR3 DNA sequence: TGTGCCATAAACGGGCTAGCGGGTCCCACGAGCTTCTACAATGAGCAGTTCTTC. It is translated as CAINGLAGPTSFYNEQFF.

This clonotype has only a few counts. The junction and the germline gene differ at one end; a read error may be behind it. The rearrangement uses TRBV6-1 and TRBJ1-2; possibly TRBD1 for D (6 bases). CDR3 length: 11 residues. Germline CDR1 and CDR2: MNHNS and SASEGT. In DNA, the CDR3 is TGTGCCAGCAGTGATTCACAGGGCCCAACTTTC. Its protein is CASSDSQGPTF.

This clonotype was counted many times. This chain joins TRBV7-9 and TRBJ2-3; D may correspond to TRBD1 or TRBD2 (6 bases each). The CDR3 consists of 14 residues. Between the trimmed V and J ends, which lost 2 bases and 11 bases, there was a span of 17 bases. Germline V gene sequence: CDR1 SEHNR, CDR2 FQNEAQ (reference sequence). The CDR3 protein is CASSLLGGKDVQYF. For the CDR3, the DNA is TGTGCCAGCAGCTTATTGGGGGGCAAAGATGTGCAGTATTTT.

The chain employs TRBV29-1 and TRBJ2-1; 8 bases fit TRBD1. Germline trimming cut 7 bases from V and 6 bases from J; bases unmatched to any gene: 8. There are 13 residues in the CDR3. Germline V gives CDR1 SQVTM, CDR2 ANQGSEA. CDR3 in amino acids: CSALPTGVNEQFF. Here the CDR3 DNA reads TGCAGCGCCCTCCCGACAGGGGTCAATGAGCAGTTCTTC.